A selection of T cell receptor beta chains follows, all from one sample in a study of human CD8 memory T cell subsets. TCRdb reworked the 5' RACE reads into one entry per CDR3 protein, no DNA. The listing contains around 7,500 distinct CDR3 sequences. The material sequenced was CD8+ T cells from PBMCs. The receptors were gathered from a human donor in good health. CDR3s include the opening cysteine and the closing phenylalanine or tryptophan. The order of the fields is J gene, V gene, clone size, CDR3 protein. Only part of the rows carry a size: once, few, many, or a class if the clone is expanded.

TRBJ1-2 | TRBV5-1 | NA | CASSFNTQYGYTF
TRBJ2-4 | TRBV5-1 | NA | CASSSQTGPKNIQYF
TRBJ2-1 | TRBV7-2 | NA | CASSPLAGVSNEQFF
TRBJ1-2 | TRBV11-2 | medium-sized | CASSLDLTAYGYTF
TRBJ2-1 | TRBV2 | NA | CASSEQGAIQNEQFF
TRBJ1-1 | TRBV19 | NA | CASSIEDPGPTEAFF
TRBJ2-2 | TRBV7-9 | NA | CASSLVDSRRELFF
TRBJ2-3 | TRBV4-1 | NA | CASSQRPDRTDTQYF
TRBJ2-7 | TRBV27 | NA | CASSLSGSGYEQYF
TRBJ2-2 | TRBV7-6 | NA | CASSLSTGELFF
TRBJ2-1 | TRBV7-2 | large | CASSLVPSGMGNEQFF
TRBJ2-7 | TRBV5-1 | medium-sized | CASSPWGSSGDEQYF
TRBJ2-7 | TRBV20-1 | NA | CSASAGEHYEQYF
TRBJ2-5 | TRBV12-3/TRBV12-4 | NA | CASGPPEGETQYF
TRBJ1-1 | TRBV6-2/TRBV6-3 | NA | CASSYSRTEAFF
TRBJ2-1 | TRBV10-3 | NA | CAISEVAGGPYNEQFF
TRBJ2-5 | TRBV7-8 | NA | CASSLRRTKETQYF
TRBJ2-7 | TRBV2 | NA | CASSTAEEDEQYF
TRBJ2-1 | TRBV5-4 | NA | CASSLEVAGGPYNEQFF
TRBJ2-3 | TRBV2 | medium-sized | CASSEGTDTQYF
TRBJ2-2 | TRBV3-1 | NA | CASSRITGTGELFF
TRBJ2-1 | TRBV12-3/TRBV12-4 | NA | CASSISGSSYNEQFF
TRBJ1-1 | TRBV7-2 | NA | CASSSSGGPGMMNTEAFF
TRBJ1-5 | TRBV15 | medium-sized | CATSDGQGENQPQHF
TRBJ1-2 | TRBV2 | NA | CASSATGTGNYGYTF
TRBJ1-4 | TRBV2 | NA | CASSRAGTTNEKLFF
TRBJ1-2 | TRBV4-2 | NA | CASSLGQSSYGYTF
TRBJ2-7 | TRBV13 | medium-sized | CASSLARGGLTSYEQYF
TRBJ2-7 | TRBV10-2 | NA | CASGGGSEGFGAYEQYF
TRBJ2-1 | TRBV14 | medium-sized | CASSQDETDSYNEQFF
TRBJ2-5 | TRBV7-7 | NA | CASSLVTDPKQETQYF
TRBJ1-1 | TRBV28 | NA | CASSLGFTGSTEAFF
TRBJ2-7 | TRBV10-3 | NA | CAISESWQTYEQYF
TRBJ1-5 | TRBV29-1 | medium-sized | CTCWGGQGPSANQPQHF
TRBJ2-1 | TRBV19 | NA | CASSPGPQESYYNEQFF
TRBJ1-1 | TRBV6-1 | NA | CASRDPLWAFF
TRBJ1-1 | TRBV15 | NA | CATSRDLTTEAFF
TRBJ2-1 | TRBV7-9 | NA | CASSLKGGHPRYNEQFF
TRBJ1-1 | TRBV16 | medium-sized | CASSQWSVGELEAFF
TRBJ2-1 | TRBV24-1 | NA | CATSTRTGVYNEQFF
TRBJ1-1 | TRBV5-1 | NA | CASSLERAVNTEAFF
TRBJ2-1 | TRBV7-6 | NA | CASSPDINNEQFF
TRBJ1-1 | TRBV12-3/TRBV12-4 | NA | CASSLRGAEAFF
TRBJ2-1 | TRBV25-1 | NA | CASKRQGYNEQFF
TRBJ1-3 | TRBV28 | medium-sized | CASSQGGRQGDRNTIYF
TRBJ1-6 | TRBV5-5 | NA | CASSPGQGGSPLHF
TRBJ2-2 | TRBV20-1 | NA | CSARGGRDTGELFF
TRBJ2-7 | TRBV7-2 | NA | CASSFGLPRDEQYF
TRBJ1-2 | TRBV28 | NA | CASSESVLYGYTF